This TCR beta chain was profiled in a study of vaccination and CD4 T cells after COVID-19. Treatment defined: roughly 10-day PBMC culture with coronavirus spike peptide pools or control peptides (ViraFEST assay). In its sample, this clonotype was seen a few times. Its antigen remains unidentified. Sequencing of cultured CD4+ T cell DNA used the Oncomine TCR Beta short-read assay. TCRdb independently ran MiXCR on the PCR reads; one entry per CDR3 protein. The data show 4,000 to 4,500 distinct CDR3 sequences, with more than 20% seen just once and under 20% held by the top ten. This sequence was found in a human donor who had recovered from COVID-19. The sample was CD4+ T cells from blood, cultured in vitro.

The CDR3 loop is CATSRDRWIAGASNNSPLHF. CDR3 DNA: TGTGCCACCAGCAGAGATCGGTGGATCGCCGGGGCCAGTAATAATTCACCCCTCCACTTT. The chain links TRBV15 to TRBJ1-6; tentatively, D is TRBD1 (5 bases). This CDR3 is 20 amino acids long. Per germline, CDR1 LNHNV and CDR2 YYDKDF (reference sequence). V shed 0 bases and J shed 5 bases, with 23 bases lying between them.